This TCR beta chain was profiled in a study of response to subunit inactivated influenza vaccine. Regarding the study as a whole: Few new T cells, the authors suggested, are recruited by each seasonal influenza vaccination.

TCRdb recomputed calls from the RT-PCR reads with MiXCR, one row per CDR3 protein. Of around 750,000 distinct CDR3 sequences in the sample, 21% were seen once. This clonotype was picked up many times. As yet, its antigen is unknown. Germline V gene sequence: CDR1 LGHNA, CDR2 YSLEER. Trimming cost V 4 bases and J 1 base; bases outside gene matches: 4. CDR3 length: 17 residues. The sequencing here drew on PBMCs from blood, taken roughly 5 days after vaccination. This clonotype was obtained from a man between 45 and 60 years old who received an inactivated influenza vaccine. The rearrangement joins TRBV4-3 to TRBJ2-1, with 13 bases lining up with TRBD2. CDR3 loop: CASSPRLAGGSYNEQFF. The CDR3 DNA follows: TGCGCCAGCAGCCCGCGACTAGCGGGGGGTTCCTACAATGAGCAGTTCTTC.